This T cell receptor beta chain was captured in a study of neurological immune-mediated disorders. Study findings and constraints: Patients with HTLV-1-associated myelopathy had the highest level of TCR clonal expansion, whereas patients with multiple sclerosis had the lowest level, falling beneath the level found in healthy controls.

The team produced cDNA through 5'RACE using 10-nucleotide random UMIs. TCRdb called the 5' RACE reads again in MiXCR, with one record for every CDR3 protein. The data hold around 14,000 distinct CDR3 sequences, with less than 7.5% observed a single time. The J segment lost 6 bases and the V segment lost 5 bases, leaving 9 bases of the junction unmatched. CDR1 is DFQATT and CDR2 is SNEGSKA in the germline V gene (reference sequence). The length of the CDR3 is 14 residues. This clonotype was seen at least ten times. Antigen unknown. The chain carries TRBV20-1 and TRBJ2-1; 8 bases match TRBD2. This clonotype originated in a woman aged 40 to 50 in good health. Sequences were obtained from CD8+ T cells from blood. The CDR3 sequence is CSAAGLRGGNEQFF. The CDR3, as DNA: TGCAGTGCTGCCGGACTCCGGGGGGGCAATGAGCAGTTCTTC.